The T cell receptor beta chain described here comes from a study of blood T cell repertoires in COVID-19. Across the whole study: Material from acute and convalescent COVID-19 was sourced from the United States, Italy and Spain. Nucleic acid was either cDNA or gDNA, and it came from T cells, B-cell-depleted T cells, or PBMCs.

This table comes from immunoSEQ multiplex PCR, and its TCRdb copy is limited to in-frame clones, with some not included. The table records under 150,000 clones, roughly 72% of them present only once. In this sample, this clone turned up a few times. The V gene lost 9 bases and the J gene lost 0 bases, with 12 bases spanning the gap. Germline CDR1 MNHEY, CDR2 SVGAGI. The CDR3 contains 14 residues. The V gene is TRBV6-5, the J gene TRBJ1-5; D is unresolved. This clonotype was obtained from a human donor in a cohort sampled during active COVID-19. The sequencing sample was made of peripheral blood. DNA of the CDR3: TGTGCCAGTCGCCTCAGTGATAGCAATCAGCCCCAGCATTTT. This encodes CASRLSDSNQPQHF.